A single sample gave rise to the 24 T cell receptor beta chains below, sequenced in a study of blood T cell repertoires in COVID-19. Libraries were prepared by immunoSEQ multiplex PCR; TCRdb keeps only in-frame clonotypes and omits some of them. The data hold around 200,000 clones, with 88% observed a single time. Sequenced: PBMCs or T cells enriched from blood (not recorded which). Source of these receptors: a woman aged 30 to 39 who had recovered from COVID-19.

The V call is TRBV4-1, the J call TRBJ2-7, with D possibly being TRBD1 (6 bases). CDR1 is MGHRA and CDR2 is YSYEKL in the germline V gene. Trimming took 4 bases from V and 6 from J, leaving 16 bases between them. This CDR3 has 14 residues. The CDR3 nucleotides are TGCGCCAGCAGCCCGATTTTCACAGGGACCGAGCAGTACTTC. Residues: CASSPIFTGTEQYF.

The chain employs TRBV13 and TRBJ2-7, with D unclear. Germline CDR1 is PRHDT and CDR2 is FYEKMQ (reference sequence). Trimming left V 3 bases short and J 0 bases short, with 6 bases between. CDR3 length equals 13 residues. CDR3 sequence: CASSFGRSYEQYF. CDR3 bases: TGTGCCAGCAGCTTTGGCCGCTCCTACGAGCAGTACTTC.

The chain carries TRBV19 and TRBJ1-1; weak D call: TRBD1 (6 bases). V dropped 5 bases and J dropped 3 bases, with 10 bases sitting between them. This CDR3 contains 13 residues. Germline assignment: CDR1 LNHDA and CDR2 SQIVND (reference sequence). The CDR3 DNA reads TGTGCCAGTAGTTTTCAGGGGCACACTGAAGCTTTCTTT. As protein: CASSFQGHTEAFF.

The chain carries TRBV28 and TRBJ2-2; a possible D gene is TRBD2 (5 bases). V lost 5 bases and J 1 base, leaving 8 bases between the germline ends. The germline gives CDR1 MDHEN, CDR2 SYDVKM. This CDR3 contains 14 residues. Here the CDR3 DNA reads TGTGCCAGCAGTCTCCGGGGGAACACCGGGGAGCTGTTTTTT. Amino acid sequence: CASSLRGNTGELFF.

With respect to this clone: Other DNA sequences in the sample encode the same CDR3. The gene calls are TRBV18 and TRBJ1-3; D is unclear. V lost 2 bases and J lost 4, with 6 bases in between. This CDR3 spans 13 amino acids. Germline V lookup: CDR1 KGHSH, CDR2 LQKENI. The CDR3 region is CASSPGRGNTIYF. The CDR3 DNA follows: TGTGCCAGCTCACCAGGGAGAGGAAACACCATATATTTT.

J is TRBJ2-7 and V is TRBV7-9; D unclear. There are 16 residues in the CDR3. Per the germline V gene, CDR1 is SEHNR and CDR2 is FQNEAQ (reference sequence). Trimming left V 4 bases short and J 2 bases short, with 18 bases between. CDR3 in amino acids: CASSWFGSSSTYEQYF. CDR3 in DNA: TGTGCCAGCAGCTGGTTTGGCAGCTCTAGTACCTACGAGCAGTACTTC.

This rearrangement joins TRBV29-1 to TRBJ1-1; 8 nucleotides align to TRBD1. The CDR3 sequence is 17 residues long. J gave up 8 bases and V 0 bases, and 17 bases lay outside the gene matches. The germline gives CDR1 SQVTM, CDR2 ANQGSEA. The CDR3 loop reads CSVEDLLFGTGPLEAFF. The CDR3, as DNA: TGCAGCGTTGAAGATCTTCTGTTTGGGACAGGTCCACTGGAAGCTTTCTTT.

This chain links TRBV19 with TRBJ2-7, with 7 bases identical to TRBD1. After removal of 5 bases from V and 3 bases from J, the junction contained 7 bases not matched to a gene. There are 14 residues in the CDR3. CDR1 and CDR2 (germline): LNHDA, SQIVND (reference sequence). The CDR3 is CASSANRGGYEQYF. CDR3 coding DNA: TGTGCCAGTAGTGCCAACAGGGGCGGCTACGAGCAGTACTTC.

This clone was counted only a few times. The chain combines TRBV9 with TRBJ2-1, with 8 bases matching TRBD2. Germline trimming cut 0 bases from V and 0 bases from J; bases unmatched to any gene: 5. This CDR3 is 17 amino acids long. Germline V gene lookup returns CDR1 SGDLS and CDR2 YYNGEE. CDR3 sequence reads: CASSVETSVNSYNEQFF. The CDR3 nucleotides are TGTGCCAGCAGCGTAGAGACTAGCGTTAACTCCTACAATGAGCAGTTCTTC.

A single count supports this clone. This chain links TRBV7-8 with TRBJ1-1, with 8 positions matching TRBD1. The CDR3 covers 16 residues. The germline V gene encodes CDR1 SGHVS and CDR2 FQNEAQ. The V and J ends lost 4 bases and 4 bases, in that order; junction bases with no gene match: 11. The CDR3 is CASSWQNRGTGTEAFF. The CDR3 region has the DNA TGTGCCAGCAGCTGGCAAAACAGGGGGACGGGCACTGAAGCTTTCTTT.

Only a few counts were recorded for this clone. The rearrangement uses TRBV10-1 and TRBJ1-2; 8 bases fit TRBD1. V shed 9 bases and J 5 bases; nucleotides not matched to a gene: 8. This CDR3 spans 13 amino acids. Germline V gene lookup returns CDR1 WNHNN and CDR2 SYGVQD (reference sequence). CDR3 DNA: TGCGCCAGTAACCCGACAGGGGAGTATGGCTACACCTTC. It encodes CASNPTGEYGYTF.

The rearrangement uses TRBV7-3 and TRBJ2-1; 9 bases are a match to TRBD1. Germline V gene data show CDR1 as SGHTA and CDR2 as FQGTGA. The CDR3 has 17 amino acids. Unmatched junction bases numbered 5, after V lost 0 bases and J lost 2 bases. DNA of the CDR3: TGTGCCAGCAGCTTAACGCCCCGGGACAGGGCCTACAATGAGCAGTTCTTC. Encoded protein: CASSLTPRDRAYNEQFF.

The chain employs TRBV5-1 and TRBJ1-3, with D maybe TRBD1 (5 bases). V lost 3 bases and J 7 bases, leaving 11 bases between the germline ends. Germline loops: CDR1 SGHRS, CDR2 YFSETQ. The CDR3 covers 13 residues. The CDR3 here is CASSSTPGNTIYF. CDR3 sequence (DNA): TGCGCCAGCAGCTCAACGCCAGGGAACACCATATATTTT. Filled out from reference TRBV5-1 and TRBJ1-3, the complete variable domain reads KAGVTQTPRYLIKTRGQQVTLSCSPISGHRSVSWYQQTPGQGLQFLFEYFSETQRNKGNFPGRFSGRQFSNSRSEMNVSTLELGDSALYLCASSSTPGNTIYFGEGSWLTVV.

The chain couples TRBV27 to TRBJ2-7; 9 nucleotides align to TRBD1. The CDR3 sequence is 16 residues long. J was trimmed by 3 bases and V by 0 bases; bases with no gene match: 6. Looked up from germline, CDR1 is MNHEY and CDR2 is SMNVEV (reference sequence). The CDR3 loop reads CASSLSTGGVGYEQYF. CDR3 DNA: TGTGCCAGCAGTTTATCGACAGGGGGAGTAGGCTACGAGCAGTACTTC.

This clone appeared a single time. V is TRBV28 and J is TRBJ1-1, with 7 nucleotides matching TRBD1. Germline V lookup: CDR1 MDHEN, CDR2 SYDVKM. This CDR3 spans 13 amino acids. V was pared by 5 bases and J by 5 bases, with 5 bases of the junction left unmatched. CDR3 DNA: TGTGCCAGCAGTCTACCGACAGGGACTGAAGCTTTCTTT. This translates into CASSLPTGTEAFF. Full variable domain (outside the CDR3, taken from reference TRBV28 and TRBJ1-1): DVKVTQSSRYLVKRTGEKVFLECVQDMDHENMFWYRQDPGLGLRLIYFSYDVKMKEKGDIPEGYSVSREKKERFSLILESASTNQTSMYLCASSLPTGTEAFFGQGTRLTVV.

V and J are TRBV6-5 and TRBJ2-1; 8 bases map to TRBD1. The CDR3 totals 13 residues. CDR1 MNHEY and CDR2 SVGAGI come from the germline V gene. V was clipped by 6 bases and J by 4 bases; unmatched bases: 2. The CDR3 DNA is TGTGCCAGCAGGTGGGACAGGTACAATGAGCAGTTCTTC. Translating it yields CASRWDRYNEQFF.

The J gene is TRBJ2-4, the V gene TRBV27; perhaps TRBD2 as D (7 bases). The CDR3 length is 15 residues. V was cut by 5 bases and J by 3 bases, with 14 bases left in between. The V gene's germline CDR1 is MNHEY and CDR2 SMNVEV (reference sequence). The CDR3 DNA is TGTGCCAGCAGTCCCCAGGGGAGGGGCAAAAACATTCAGTACTTC. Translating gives CASSPQGRGKNIQYF.

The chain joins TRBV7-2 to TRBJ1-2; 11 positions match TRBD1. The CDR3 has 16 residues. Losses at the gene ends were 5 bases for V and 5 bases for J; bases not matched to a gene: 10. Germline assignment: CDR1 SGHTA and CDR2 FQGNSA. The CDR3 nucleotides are TGTGCCAGCAGCCAAGTTCCGGGACAGGGGGTTTATGGCTACACCTTC. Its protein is CASSQVPGQGVYGYTF. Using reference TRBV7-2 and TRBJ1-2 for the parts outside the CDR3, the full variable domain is GAGVSQSPSNKVTEKGKDVELRCDPISGHTALYWYRQSLGQGLEFLIYFQGNSAPDKSGLPSDRFSAERTGGSVSTLTIQRTQQEDSAVYLCASSQVPGQGVYGYTFGSGTRLTVV.

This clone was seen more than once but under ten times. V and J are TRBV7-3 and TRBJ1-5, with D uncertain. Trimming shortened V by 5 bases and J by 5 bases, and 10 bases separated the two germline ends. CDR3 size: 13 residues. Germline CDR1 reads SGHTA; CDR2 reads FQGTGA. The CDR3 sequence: CASSLENDQPQHF. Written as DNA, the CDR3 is TGTGCCAGCAGCCTAGAAAACGATCAGCCCCAGCATTTT.

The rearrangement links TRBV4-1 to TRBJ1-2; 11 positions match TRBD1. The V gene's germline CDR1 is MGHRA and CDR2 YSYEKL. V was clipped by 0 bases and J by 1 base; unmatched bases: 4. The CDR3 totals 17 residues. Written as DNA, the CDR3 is TGCGCCAGCAGCCAAGATCGGACAGGGGGCCGTAACTATGGCTACACCTTC. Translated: CASSQDRTGGRNYGYTF.

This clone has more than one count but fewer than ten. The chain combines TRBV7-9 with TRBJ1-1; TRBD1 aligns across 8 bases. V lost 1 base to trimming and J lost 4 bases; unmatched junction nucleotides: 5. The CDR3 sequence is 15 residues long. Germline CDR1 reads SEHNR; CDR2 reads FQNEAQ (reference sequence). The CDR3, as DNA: TGTGCCAGCAGCTTAGGCAGGGGGCGGTCCACTGAAGCTTTCTTT. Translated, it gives CASSLGRGRSTEAFF.

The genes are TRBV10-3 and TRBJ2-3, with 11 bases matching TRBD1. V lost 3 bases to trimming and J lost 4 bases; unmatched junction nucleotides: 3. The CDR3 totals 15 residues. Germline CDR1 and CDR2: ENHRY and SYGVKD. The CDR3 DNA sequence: TGTGCCATCAGTGAAAGGACAGGGGGCGCAGATACGCAGTATTTT. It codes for CAISERTGGADTQYF.

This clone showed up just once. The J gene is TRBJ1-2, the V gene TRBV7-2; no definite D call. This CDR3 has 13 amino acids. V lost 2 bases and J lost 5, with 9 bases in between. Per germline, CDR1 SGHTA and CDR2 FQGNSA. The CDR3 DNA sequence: TGTGCCAGCAGCTTATCCCCCGGGTATGGCTACACCTTC. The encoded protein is CASSLSPGYGYTF.

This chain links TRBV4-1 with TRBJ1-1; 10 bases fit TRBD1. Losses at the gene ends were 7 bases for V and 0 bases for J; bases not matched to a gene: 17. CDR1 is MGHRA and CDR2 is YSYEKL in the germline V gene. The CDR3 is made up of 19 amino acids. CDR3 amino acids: CASTYKGGGTGVLNTEAFF. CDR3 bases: TGCGCCAGCACCTACAAGGGTGGGGGGACAGGGGTCCTGAACACTGAAGCTTTCTTT.